What follows are 11 T cell receptor beta chains derived from one specimen sequenced in a study of blood T cell repertoires in COVID-19. Sequencing used immunoSEQ multiplex PCR; TCRdb keeps in-frame clones, though not all of them. The sample includes tens of thousands of clones, 84% seen only once; the top ten take 20% to 30%. The sample was peripheral blood. These TCRs come from a man aged 60 to 75 with acute or convalescent COVID-19.

This clone has a single count. The DNA for the CDR3 is TGTGCCAGCACCCGCGCTCGAGGAATAACGGGGGAGACCCAGTACTTC. Translation gives CASTRARGITGETQYF. The rearrangement joins TRBV7-2 to TRBJ2-5; maybe TRBD2 (5 bases). The CDR3 runs 16 residues. CDR1 is SGHTA and CDR2 is FQGNSA in the germline V gene. The V end lost 7 bases, the J end lost 5 bases, and 23 bases lay between the germline ends.

This clone was counted a few times. This specimen includes other DNA sequences encoding the same CDR3. The rearrangement uses TRBV11-3 and TRBJ2-3; weak D call: TRBD2 (6 bases). The CDR3 runs to 13 residues. Between the trimmed V and J ends, which lost 0 bases and 6 bases, there was a span of 7 bases. Germline V gene sequence: CDR1 SGHNT, CDR2 YENEEA. This chain's CDR3 is CASSLEGGDTQYF. Written as DNA, the CDR3 is TGTGCCAGCAGCTTAGAGGGGGGTGATACGCAGTATTTT.

V usage is TRBV10-1 and J usage is TRBJ1-4, with 9 bases identical to TRBD1. The germline V gene has CDR1 WNHNN and CDR2 SYGVQD (reference sequence). The CDR3 extends over 17 amino acids. The trim removed 6 bases at V and 4 bases at J, leaving 12 bases unmatched. The CDR3 DNA reads TGCGCCAGCAGAATTCCCGGGACAGGGAAAAGTAATGAAAAACTGTTTTTT. Translation gives CASRIPGTGKSNEKLFF.

The chain recombines TRBV6-5 with TRBJ1-1, with D maybe TRBD1 (5 bases). The CDR3 totals 14 residues. Trimming pared 6 bases from V and 5 bases from J, leaving 16 bases between. The germline V gene has CDR1 MNHEY and CDR2 SVGAGI. In DNA, the CDR3 is TGTGCCAGCAGACCGGATGGGGGGAGGACTGAAGCTTTCTTT. It specifies CASRPDGGRTEAFF.

The CDR3, as DNA: TGTGCCAGCAGTGAGGGACACCCTTCCTCCTATAATTCACCCCTCCACTTT. This gives the protein CASSEGHPSSYNSPLHF. The rearrangement joins TRBV6-1 to TRBJ1-6; possible D gene TRBD1, 6 bases. The V end lost 3 bases, the J end lost 0 bases, and 12 bases lay between the germline ends. The V gene's germline CDR1 is MNHNS and CDR2 SASEGT. This CDR3 region has 17 residues.

The chain's CDR3 is CASSRGSGGSVETQYF. The CDR3 DNA sequence: TGTGCCAGCAGCCGGGGTAGTGGGGGCTCGGTAGAGACCCAGTACTTC. The rearrangement uses TRBV7-8 and TRBJ2-5; tentative D call: TRBD1 (6 bases). V was shortened by 5 bases and J by 4 bases, with 20 bases between the two germline ends. The CDR3 is 16 residues long. Germline assignment: CDR1 SGHVS and CDR2 FQNEAQ.

J is TRBJ2-2 and V is TRBV28; 8 nucleotides line up with TRBD2. V dropped 3 bases and J dropped 7; count of bases not matched to a gene: 13. Germline assignment: CDR1 MDHEN and CDR2 SYDVKM. The CDR3 is 17 amino acids. In nucleotides, the CDR3 is TGTGCCAGCAGTTTGAGGACTAGCAGACCTTGGGGCGGGGAGCTGTTTTTT. Translation gives CASSLRTSRPWGGELFF. Looking up the rest from reference TRBV28 and TRBJ2-2 gives the full variable domain: DVKVTQSSRYLVKRTGEKVFLECVQDMDHENMFWYRQDPGLGLRLIYFSYDVKMKEKGDIPEGYSVSREKKERFSLILESASTNQTSMYLCASSLRTSRPWGGELFFGEGSRLTVL.

The V call is TRBV27, the J call TRBJ2-7; TRBD2 might be the D (6 bases). The CDR3 totals 14 residues. Germline V gives CDR1 MNHEY, CDR2 SMNVEV (reference sequence). V lost 0 bases to trimming and J lost 4 bases, with 10 bases between them. CDR3 protein: CASSLSVGGYEQYV. The CDR3 DNA is TGTGCCAGCAGTTTATCCGTGGGGGGTTACGAGCAGTACGTC.

The chain carries TRBV29-1 and TRBJ2-5, with 10 bases that match TRBD2. From germline, CDR1 is SQVTM and CDR2 ANQGSEA. The V segment lost 4 bases and the J segment 2 bases; nucleotides outside the gene matches: 4. The CDR3 has 14 residues. In DNA, the CDR3 is TGCAGCGTTGGACTAGCGGGTCCTCAAGAGACCCAGTACTTC. Translation: CSVGLAGPQETQYF.

The chain carries TRBV6-5 and TRBJ1-2; D uncertain. CDR3 length equals 14 residues. The germline V gene encodes CDR1 MNHEY and CDR2 SVGAGI. V lost 5 bases to trimming and J lost 0 bases, with 10 bases between them. This CDR3 reads CASSSPTTNYGYTF. The CDR3 DNA sequence: TGTGCCAGCAGTAGCCCAACGACTAACTATGGCTACACCTTC.

This clone has a single count. The gene calls are TRBV6-2 or TRBV6-3 and TRBJ1-6, with D tentatively TRBD1 (6 bases). The V gene's germline CDR1 is MNHEY and CDR2 SVGEGT. The CDR3 totals 17 residues. Between the trimmed V and J ends, which lost 1 base and 7 bases, there was a span of 17 bases. The CDR3 loop is CASSYYTRGLENSPLHF. CDR3 in DNA: TGTGCCAGCAGTTACTATACCAGGGGCCTCGAGAATTCACCCCTCCACTTT.